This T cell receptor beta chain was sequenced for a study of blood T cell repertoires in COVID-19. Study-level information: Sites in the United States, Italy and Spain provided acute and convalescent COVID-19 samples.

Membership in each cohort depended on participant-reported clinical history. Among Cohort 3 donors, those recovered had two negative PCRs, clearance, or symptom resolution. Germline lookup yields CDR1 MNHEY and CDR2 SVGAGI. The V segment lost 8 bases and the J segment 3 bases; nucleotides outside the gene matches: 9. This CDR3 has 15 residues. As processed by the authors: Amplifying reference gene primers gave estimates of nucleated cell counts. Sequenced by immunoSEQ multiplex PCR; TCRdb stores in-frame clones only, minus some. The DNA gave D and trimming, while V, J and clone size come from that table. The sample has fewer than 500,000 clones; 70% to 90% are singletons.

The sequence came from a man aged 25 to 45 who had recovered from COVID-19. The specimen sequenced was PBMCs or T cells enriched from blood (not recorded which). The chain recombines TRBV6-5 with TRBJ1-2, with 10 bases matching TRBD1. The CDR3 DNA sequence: TGTGCCAGCCATGGGGGGGACAGGGGTGACTATGGCTACACCTTC. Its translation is CASHGGDRGDYGYTF.